A selection of T cell receptor beta chains follows, all from one sample in a study of blood T cell repertoires in COVID-19. Only in-frame clones appear in the TCRdb table, and some are missing; sequencing was by immunoSEQ multiplex PCR. The profile covers over 200,000 clones, with around four fifths appearing a single time and around 18% taken by the ten largest. Sequences were obtained from peripheral blood. The receptors were sampled from a woman older than 75 with active or convalescent COVID-19. Both conserved end residues are part of each CDR3. Each record gives: clone size, D gene, V gene, J gene, CDR3 DNA, CDR3 protein. The D gene is left open where the match is weak. The size entry is marked missing in some rows and otherwise reads once, few, many or a size class.

clone_size: many
d_call: TRBD2
v_call: TRBV18
j_call: TRBJ2-7
cdr3_nt: TGTGCCAGCTCATTAGCGGGAGTACTCTACGAGCAGTACTTC
cdr3_aa: CASSLAGVLYEQYF

clone_size: -
d_call: -
v_call: TRBV30
j_call: TRBJ2-1
cdr3_nt: TGTGCCTGGAGGATAGTAAAAGCGAGCTCCTACAATGAGCAGTTCTTC
cdr3_aa: CAWRIVKASSYNEQFF

clone_size: -
d_call: -
v_call: TRBV25-1
j_call: TRBJ2-2
cdr3_nt: TGTGCCAGCAGTAGGACGGACAAGAACACCGGGGAGCTGTTTTTT
cdr3_aa: CASSRTDKNTGELFF

clone_size: -
d_call: TRBD1
v_call: TRBV28
j_call: TRBJ1-2
cdr3_nt: TGTGCCAGCAGCCGTGGACAGGGGAACTATGGCTACACCTTC
cdr3_aa: CASSRGQGNYGYTF

clone_size: -
d_call: -
v_call: TRBV2
j_call: TRBJ1-2
cdr3_nt: TGTGCCATCACACCCAGGGGAAGCTATGGCTACACCTTC
cdr3_aa: CAITPRGSYGYTF

clone_size: -
d_call: TRBD2
v_call: TRBV6-5
j_call: TRBJ2-1
cdr3_nt: TGTGCCAGCAGTTCCTCTTGGGGCGGGGGGGAGAATGAGCAGTTCTTC
cdr3_aa: CASSSSWGGGENEQFF

clone_size: -
d_call: TRBD2
v_call: TRBV28
j_call: TRBJ2-1
cdr3_nt: TGTGCCGCGGTAGCGGGGGGGGGCAATGAGCAGTTCTTC
cdr3_aa: CAAVAGGGNEQFF

clone_size: few
d_call: TRBD2
v_call: TRBV3-1/TRBV3-2
j_call: TRBJ2-2
cdr3_nt: TGTGCCAGCAGCCAAGAAGGGCCGACTAGCCGATACACCGGGGAGCTGTTTTTT
cdr3_aa: CASSQEGPTSRYTGELFF

clone_size: -
d_call: TRBD1
v_call: TRBV11-3
j_call: TRBJ2-5
cdr3_nt: TGTGCCAGCAGCCAAGACAGGGGGCCCTGGACCCAGTACTTC
cdr3_aa: CASSQDRGPWTQYF

clone_size: -
d_call: -
v_call: TRBV4-3
j_call: TRBJ2-2
cdr3_nt: TGCGCCAGCAGTAGGGGGGCTAGCGGAAACACCGGGGAGCTGTTTTTT
cdr3_aa: CASSRGASGNTGELFF

clone_size: once
d_call: -
v_call: TRBV15
j_call: TRBJ2-3
cdr3_nt: TGTGCCACCAGCAGAGAGTGGTCTCTAGGCACAGATACGCAGTATTTT
cdr3_aa: CATSREWSLGTDTQYF

clone_size: once
d_call: TRBD1
v_call: TRBV2
j_call: TRBJ2-3
cdr3_nt: TGTGCCAGCAGTGAAGCGGTCAGGGGGTTCGGCACAGATACGCAGTATTTT
cdr3_aa: CASSEAVRGFGTDTQYF

clone_size: -
d_call: TRBD1
v_call: TRBV11-1
j_call: TRBJ1-1
cdr3_nt: TGTGCCAGCAGCTCCGGGACAGGGTTGCGGAACACTGAAGCTTTCTTT
cdr3_aa: CASSSGTGLRNTEAFF

clone_size: -
d_call: -
v_call: TRBV12-3/TRBV12-4
j_call: TRBJ1-2
cdr3_nt: TGTGCCAGCAGTTCCGGGTCCGGTCGTGGCTACACCTTC
cdr3_aa: CASSSGSGRGYTF

clone_size: -
d_call: TRBD1
v_call: TRBV7-2
j_call: TRBJ2-1
cdr3_nt: TGTGCCAGCCGAAGGTCCGGGACAGAGACCTACAATGAGCAGTTCTTC
cdr3_aa: CASRRSGTETYNEQFF

clone_size: -
d_call: TRBD1
v_call: TRBV4-3
j_call: TRBJ1-1
cdr3_nt: TGCGCCAGCAGCCAAGGGGACAGAAGGTCGAGGGGGAACACTGAAGCTTTCTTT
cdr3_aa: CASSQGDRRSRGNTEAFF

clone_size: -
d_call: -
v_call: TRBV6-1
j_call: TRBJ2-5
cdr3_nt: TGTGCCAGCAGTGAAGCCAGGGGTGCGAGAGAGACCCAGTACTTC
cdr3_aa: CASSEARGARETQYF

clone_size: -
d_call: -
v_call: TRBV6-5
j_call: TRBJ1-2
cdr3_nt: TGTGCCAGCAGGGGCGGGGGAGGGAACTATGGCTACACCTTC
cdr3_aa: CASRGGGGNYGYTF

clone_size: -
d_call: -
v_call: TRBV11-3
j_call: TRBJ1-1
cdr3_nt: TGTGCCAGCAGCGACGACATACACACTGAAGCTTTCTTT
cdr3_aa: CASSDDIHTEAFF

clone_size: -
d_call: TRBD1
v_call: TRBV5-1
j_call: TRBJ2-7
cdr3_nt: TGCGCCAGCAGCCGGGACAGGGGAAGTTACGAGCAGTACTTC
cdr3_aa: CASSRDRGSYEQYF

clone_size: -
d_call: TRBD2
v_call: TRBV4-1
j_call: TRBJ2-1
cdr3_nt: TGCGCCAGCAGCCCTCGGACTAGCGGGGCATATGAGCAGTTCTTC
cdr3_aa: CASSPRTSGAYEQFF

clone_size: -
d_call: TRBD1
v_call: TRBV2
j_call: TRBJ2-2
cdr3_nt: TGTGCCAGCAGGCCTCAAGGTTTGGACAGGGACACCGGGGAGCTGTTTTTT
cdr3_aa: CASRPQGLDRDTGELFF

clone_size: -
d_call: TRBD1
v_call: TRBV5-6
j_call: TRBJ2-5
cdr3_nt: TGTGCCAGCAGCAACCCCGGGACAGGGGAGGCAGAGACCCAGTACTTC
cdr3_aa: CASSNPGTGEAETQYF

clone_size: medium-sized
d_call: -
v_call: TRBV21-1
j_call: TRBJ2-1
cdr3_nt: TGTGCCAGCAGCACTGGCGGACTATACAATGAGCAGTTCTTC
cdr3_aa: CASSTGGLYNEQFF

clone_size: few
d_call: TRBD1
v_call: TRBV6-5
j_call: TRBJ1-5
cdr3_nt: TGTGCCAGCAGTTCCGGACAGGGGAGTCAGCCCCAGCATTTT
cdr3_aa: CASSSGQGSQPQHF